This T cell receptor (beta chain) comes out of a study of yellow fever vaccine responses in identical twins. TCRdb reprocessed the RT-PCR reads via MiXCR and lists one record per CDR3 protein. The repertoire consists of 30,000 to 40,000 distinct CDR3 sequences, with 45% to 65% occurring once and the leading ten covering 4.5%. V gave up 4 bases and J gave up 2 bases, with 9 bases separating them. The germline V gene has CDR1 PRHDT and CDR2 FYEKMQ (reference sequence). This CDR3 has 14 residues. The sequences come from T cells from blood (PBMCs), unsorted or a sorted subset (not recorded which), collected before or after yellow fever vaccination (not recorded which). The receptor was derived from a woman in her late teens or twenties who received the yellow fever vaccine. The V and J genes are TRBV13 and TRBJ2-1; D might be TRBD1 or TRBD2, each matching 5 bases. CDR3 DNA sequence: TGTGCCAGCAGCTCCGGGACCACCTACAATGAGCAGTTCTTC. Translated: CASSSGTTYNEQFF.